This T cell receptor beta chain was recovered during a study of beta chain features in type 1 diabetes. Study at large: Over all samples combined, around 110 million sorted cells were examined.

Investigators reverse transcribed all isolated RNA, so they sequenced expressed TCRB transcripts. Clones were read by immunoSEQ multiplex PCR, and TCRdb kept only the in-frame ones, dropping some. Altogether some 140,000 clones are present, around 10% being singletons, with the ten largest covering approximately 0.7%. Losses at the gene ends were 4 bases for V and 2 bases for J; bases not matched to a gene: 8. The CDR3 loop spans 16 amino acids. Germline assignment: CDR1 KGHSH and CDR2 LQKENI. Turning to this clone: Its specificity is unknown.

Overall study results and limits: Patients' naive, central memory and regulatory TCRB repertoires appeared more alike than those of healthy donors. Among patients with Type 1 diabetes, TCRB CDR3s were moderately but significantly shorter in every one of the four CD4+ subsets.

Post-sort purity exceeded 95% for all sorted populations. The V and J genes are TRBV18 and TRBJ2-7; 10 bases are a match to TRBD1. The sample consisted of central memory CD4+ T cells from blood. The clonotype was recovered from a man aged 25-40 years with type 1 diabetes. In DNA form, the CDR3 reads TGTGCCAGCTCACTACAACCGGGACAGGGGCCCTACGAGCAGTACTTC. Translated: CASSLQPGQGPYEQYF. Filled out from reference TRBV18 and TRBJ2-7, the complete variable domain reads NAGVMQNPRHLVRRRGQEARLRCSPMKGHSHVYWYRQLPEEGLKFMVYLQKENIIDESGMPKERFSAEFPKEGPSILRIQQVVRGDSAAYFCASSLQPGQGPYEQYFGPGTRLTVT.